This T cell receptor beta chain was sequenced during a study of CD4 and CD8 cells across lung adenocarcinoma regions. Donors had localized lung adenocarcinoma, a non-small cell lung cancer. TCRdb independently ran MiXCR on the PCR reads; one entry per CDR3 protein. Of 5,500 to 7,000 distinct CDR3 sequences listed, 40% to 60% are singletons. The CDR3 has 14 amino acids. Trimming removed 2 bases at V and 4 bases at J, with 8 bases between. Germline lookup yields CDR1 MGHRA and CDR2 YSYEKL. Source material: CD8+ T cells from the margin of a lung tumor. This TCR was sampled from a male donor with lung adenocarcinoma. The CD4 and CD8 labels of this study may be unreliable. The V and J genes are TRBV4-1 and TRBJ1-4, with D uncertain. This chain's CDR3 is CASSQIESNEKLFF. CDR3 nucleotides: TGCGCCAGCAGCCAAATTGAGAGTAATGAAAAACTGTTTTTT.